The 20 T cell receptor beta chains reported below all come from one sample, sequenced in a study of Ad26.COV2.S vaccination and SARS-CoV-2 variants. The data were produced by immunoSEQ multiplex PCR, yet TCRdb's version contains in-frame clones alone and is incomplete. The sample shows hundreds of thousands of clones, 92% of them seen only once. The specimen comprised peripheral blood, sampled after recovery from COVID-19. Receptor source: a human donor who had recovered from COVID-19.

The V and J genes are TRBV6-5 and TRBJ1-2, with D unresolved. Trimming took 4 bases from V and 8 from J, leaving 5 bases between them. From germline, CDR1 is MNHEY and CDR2 SVGAGI. The CDR3 has 10 amino acids. This CDR3 reads CASSLKGYTF. CDR3 nucleotides: TGTGCCAGCAGTTTGAAAGGCTACACCTTC.

This rearrangement joins TRBV29-1 to TRBJ1-1; tentatively, D is TRBD1 (6 bases). The CDR3 covers 13 residues. The V end was cut by 7 bases, the J end by 6 bases, with 18 bases between. From germline, CDR1 is SQVTM and CDR2 ANQGSEA. The CDR3 spells CSARAGVYSEAFF. The CDR3 DNA sequence: TGCAGCGCGCGGGCAGGGGTTTATTCTGAAGCTTTCTTT.

The J gene is TRBJ2-2, the V gene TRBV27, with D possibly being TRBD1 or TRBD2 (6 bases each). CDR1 is MNHEY, CDR2 SMNVEV, per germline (reference sequence). The CDR3 covers 14 residues. The germline V and J ends were trimmed by 4 bases and 4 bases, with 10 bases remaining between them. CDR3 region: CASSWGAGTGELFF. The CDR3 DNA reads as TGTGCCAGCAGTTGGGGGGCAGGCACCGGGGAGCTGTTTTTT.

This sequence joins TRBV7-6 and TRBJ2-7; 9 bases map to TRBD1. CDR3 length equals 15 residues. Germline loops: CDR1 SGHVS, CDR2 FNYEAQ. The ends lost 4 bases at V and 2 bases at J; junction bases unmatched: 6. CDR3 protein: CASSYNRDRAYEQYF. The CDR3 coding sequence is TGTGCCAGCAGCTATAACCGGGACAGGGCCTACGAGCAGTACTTC.

This rearrangement joins TRBV2 to TRBJ1-5, with 8 bases fitting TRBD1. Trimming took 6 bases from V and 7 from J; bases not matched to a gene: 11. Germline loops: CDR1 SNHLY, CDR2 FYNNEI. CDR3 length: 15 amino acids. The CDR3 reads CASSDSRTGWQPQHF. DNA for the CDR3: TGTGCCAGCAGCGATTCTAGGACAGGGTGGCAGCCCCAGCATTTT. Full variable domain (remainder filled in from reference TRBV2 and TRBJ1-5): EPEVTQTPSHQVTQMGQEVILRCVPISNHLYFYWYRQILGQKVEFLVSFYNNEISEKSEIFDDQFSVERPDGSNFTLKIRSTKLEDSAMYFCASSDSRTGWQPQHFGDGTRLSIL.

V is TRBV6-6 and J is TRBJ1-1; 7 nucleotides agree with TRBD1. The germline V gene encodes CDR1 MNHNY and CDR2 SVGAGI (reference sequence). The CDR3 runs to 16 residues. V gave up 2 bases and J gave up 10 bases; unmatched junction bases: 16. The CDR3 coding sequence is TGTGCCAGCAGTTACAGAGCTTGGGACAGTCCGAATGGAGCTTTCTTT. Its protein is CASSYRAWDSPNGAFF.

The chain has TRBV2 and TRBJ1-1, with D possibly TRBD1 on 6 matching bases. The ends were cut back, 8 bases at V and 0 bases at J, with 16 bases in the middle. The CDR3 runs to 15 residues. CDR1 and CDR2 (germline): SNHLY, FYNNEI. The CDR3 spells CASLTGRRMNTEAFF. The CDR3 nucleotides read TGTGCCAGCTTAACAGGGCGGAGGATGAACACTGAAGCTTTCTTT.

The chain is built from TRBV20-1 and TRBJ2-1; 8 bases align to TRBD2. Looked up from germline, CDR1 is DFQATT and CDR2 is SNEGSKA (reference sequence). Unmatched junction bases numbered 7, after V lost 3 bases and J lost 3 bases. CDR3 length: 15 amino acids. The CDR3 region is CSASGRGGIYNEQFF. The CDR3 DNA reads TGCAGTGCTAGTGGACGGGGGGGTATCTACAATGAGCAGTTCTTC.

The chain joins TRBV6-5 to TRBJ1-2; D gene ambiguous. This CDR3 has 11 amino acids. The V gene's germline CDR1 is MNHEY and CDR2 SVGAGI. V lost 8 bases and J 5 bases, leaving 9 bases between the germline ends. The CDR3 region is CASHSGYGYTF. CDR3 DNA: TGTGCCAGCCATAGTGGGTATGGCTACACCTTC.

This chain connects TRBV6-1 to TRBJ1-4, with a weak D call TRBD1 (6 bases). Germline V gives CDR1 MNHNS, CDR2 SASEGT. This CDR3 region has 14 residues. V lost 3 bases and J 7 bases, leaving 12 bases between the germline ends. In nucleotides, the CDR3 is TGTGCCAGCAGTGACCAGGGGAGTGGTGAAAAACTGTTTTTT. Translating it yields CASSDQGSGEKLFF.

This rearrangement joins TRBV7-2 to TRBJ2-1; 7 nucleotides match TRBD2. The CDR3 loop spans 15 amino acids. Germline lookup yields CDR1 SGHTA and CDR2 FQGNSA. The J segment lost 0 bases and the V segment lost 2 bases, leaving 1 base of the junction unmatched. The CDR3 region has the DNA TGTGCCAGCAGCTTACGGGGGGTCTCCTACAATGAGCAGTTCTTC. This codes for CASSLRGVSYNEQFF.

The table lists this clone with a few counts. J is TRBJ1-2 and V is TRBV19; possibly TRBD1 for D (5 bases). This CDR3 is built from 13 residues. Trimming pared 4 bases from V and 5 bases from J, leaving 11 bases between. Germline-derived CDR1 and CDR2 are LNHDA and SQIVND (reference sequence). DNA of the CDR3: TGTGCCAGTAGTACCTCGACAGCTTATGGCTACACCTTC. This translates into CASSTSTAYGYTF.

The J gene is TRBJ2-7, the V gene TRBV12-3 or TRBV12-4, with a possible D match to TRBD2 (6 bases). The CDR3 has 12 amino acids. Trimming left V 6 bases short and J 6 bases short, with 12 bases between. The CDR3 region is CASSLSGGEQYF. The CDR3 nucleotides are TGTGCCAGCAGCCTTAGCGGAGGCGAGCAGTACTTC.

This chain joins TRBV12-3 or TRBV12-4 and TRBJ2-3; D unclear. V lost 5 bases to trimming and J lost 9 bases, with 12 bases between them. The CDR3 is 12 amino acids. CDR3 sequence reads: CASSLAENTQYF. The CDR3 DNA is TGTGCCAGCAGTCTCGCGGAAAACACGCAGTATTTT.

The V and J genes are TRBV2 and TRBJ1-2; D not certain. Trimming removed 5 bases at V and 8 bases at J, with 12 bases between. Germline lookup yields CDR1 SNHLY and CDR2 FYNNEI. This CDR3 spans 12 amino acids. This chain's CDR3 is CASSSIPLGYTF. In DNA form, the CDR3 reads TGTGCCAGCAGTTCCATTCCTTTGGGCTACACCTTC.

The chain links TRBV27 to TRBJ1-2, with 9 bases identical to TRBD1. The CDR3 extends over 14 amino acids. Germline-derived CDR1 and CDR2 are MNHEY and SMNVEV (reference sequence). Germline trimming cut 3 bases from V and 5 bases from J; bases unmatched to any gene: 4. Here the CDR3 DNA reads TGTGCCAGCAGTTTTACAGGGGGCGGATATGGCTACACCTTC. It is translated as CASSFTGGGYGYTF.

The chain is built from TRBV5-1 and TRBJ1-1; D call uncertain. Between the trimmed V and J ends, which lost 0 bases and 0 bases, there was a span of 6 bases. Germline lookup yields CDR1 SGHRS and CDR2 YFSETQ. This CDR3 spans 14 amino acids. CDR3 residues: CASSLAGMNTEAFF. The CDR3 DNA sequence: TGCGCCAGCAGCTTGGCCGGGATGAACACTGAAGCTTTCTTT.

This chain connects TRBV4-1 to TRBJ1-1; no reliable D call. Germline lookup yields CDR1 MGHRA and CDR2 YSYEKL. The CDR3 runs 15 residues. Trimming shortened V by 0 bases and J by 3 bases, and 11 bases separated the two germline ends. The CDR3: CASSQENGPHTEAFF. CDR3 DNA: TGCGCCAGCAGCCAAGAAAACGGGCCCCACACTGAAGCTTTCTTT.

This chain joins TRBV11-2 and TRBJ2-3; the D gene is possibly TRBD1 (6 bases). V dropped 5 bases and J dropped 2 bases, with 17 bases sitting between them. From germline, CDR1 is SGHAT and CDR2 FQNNGV. This CDR3 is 16 amino acids long. The CDR3 DNA is TGTGCCAGCAGCCCACGAGGGACATCCAACACAGATACGCAGTATTTT. Its translation: CASSPRGTSNTDTQYF.

This clone was detected only once. This rearrangement joins TRBV7-2 to TRBJ2-3; unclear D gene. The CDR3 contains 13 residues. V dropped 1 base and J dropped 4 bases, with 6 bases sitting between them. The V gene's germline CDR1 is SGHTA and CDR2 FQGNSA. CDR3: CASSLVRADTQYF. CDR3 nucleotide sequence: TGTGCCAGCAGCTTAGTAAGGGCAGATACGCAGTATTTT.